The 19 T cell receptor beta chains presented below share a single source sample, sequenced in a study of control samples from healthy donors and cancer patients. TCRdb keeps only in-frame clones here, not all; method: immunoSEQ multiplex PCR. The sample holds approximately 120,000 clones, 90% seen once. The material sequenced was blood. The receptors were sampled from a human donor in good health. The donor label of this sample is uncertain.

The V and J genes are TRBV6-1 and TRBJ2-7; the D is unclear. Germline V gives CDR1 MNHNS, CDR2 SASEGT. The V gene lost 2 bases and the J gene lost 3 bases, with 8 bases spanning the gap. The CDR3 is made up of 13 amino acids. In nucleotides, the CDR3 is TGTGCCAGCAGTGAAAGTCAAAACTACGAGCAGTACTTC. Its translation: CASSESQNYEQYF.

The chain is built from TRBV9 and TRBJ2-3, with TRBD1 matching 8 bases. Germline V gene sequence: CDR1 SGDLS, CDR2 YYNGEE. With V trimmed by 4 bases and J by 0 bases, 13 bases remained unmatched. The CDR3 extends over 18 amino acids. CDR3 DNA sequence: TGTGCCAGCAGCCCACCCCCCACTTGGACAGGGAGCACAGATACGCAGTATTTT. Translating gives CASSPPPTWTGSTDTQYF.

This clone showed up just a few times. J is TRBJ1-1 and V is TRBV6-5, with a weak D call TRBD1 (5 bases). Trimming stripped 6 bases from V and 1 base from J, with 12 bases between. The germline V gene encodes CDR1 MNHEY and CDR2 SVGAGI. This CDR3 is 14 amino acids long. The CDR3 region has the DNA TGTGCCAGCAGCCCCGCCGGACAGAACACTGAAGCTTTCTTT. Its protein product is CASSPAGQNTEAFF.

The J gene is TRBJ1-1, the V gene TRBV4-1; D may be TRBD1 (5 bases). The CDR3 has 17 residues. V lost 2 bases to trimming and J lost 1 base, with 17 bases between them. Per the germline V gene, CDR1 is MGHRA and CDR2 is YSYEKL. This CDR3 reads CASSQTPGQTGNTEAFF. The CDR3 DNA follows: TGCGCCAGCAGCCAAACACCAGGGCAGACGGGGAACACTGAAGCTTTCTTT.

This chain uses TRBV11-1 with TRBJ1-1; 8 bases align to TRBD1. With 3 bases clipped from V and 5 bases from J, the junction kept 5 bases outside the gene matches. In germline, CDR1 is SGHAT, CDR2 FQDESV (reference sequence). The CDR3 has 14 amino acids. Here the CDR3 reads CASSLTGAGTEAFF. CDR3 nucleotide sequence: TGTGCCAGCAGCTTGACAGGGGCTGGGACTGAAGCTTTCTTT.

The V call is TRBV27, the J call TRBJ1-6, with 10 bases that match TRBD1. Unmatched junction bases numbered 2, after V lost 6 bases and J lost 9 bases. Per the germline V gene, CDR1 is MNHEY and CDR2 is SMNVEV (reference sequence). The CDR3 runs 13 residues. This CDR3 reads CASSRDRGSPLHF. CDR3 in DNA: TGTGCCAGCAGCCGGGACAGGGGTTCACCCCTCCACTTT.

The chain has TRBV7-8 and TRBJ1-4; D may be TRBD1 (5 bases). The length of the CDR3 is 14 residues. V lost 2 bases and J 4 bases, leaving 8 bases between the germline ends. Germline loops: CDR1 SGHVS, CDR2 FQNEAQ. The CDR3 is CASSLSRDNEKLFF. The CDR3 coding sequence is TGTGCCAGCAGCTTAAGCAGGGATAATGAAAAACTGTTTTTT.

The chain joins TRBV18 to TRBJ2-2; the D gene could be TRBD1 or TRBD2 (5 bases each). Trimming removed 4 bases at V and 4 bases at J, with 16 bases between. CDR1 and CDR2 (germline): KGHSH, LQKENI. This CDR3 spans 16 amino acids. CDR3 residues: CASSLTGARSTGELFF. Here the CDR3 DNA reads TGTGCCAGCTCACTCACCGGGGCGCGTAGCACCGGGGAGCTGTTTTTT.

The CDR3, as DNA: TGTGCCAGCAGCTTGGGCAGGGCAATCTACGAGCAGTACTTC. This sequence encodes CASSLGRAIYEQYF. J is TRBJ2-7 and V is TRBV5-6, with a possible D match to TRBD1 (5 bases). The germline V gene encodes CDR1 SGHDT and CDR2 YYEEEE. V dropped 0 bases and J dropped 3 bases, with 10 bases sitting between them. The CDR3 runs to 14 residues.

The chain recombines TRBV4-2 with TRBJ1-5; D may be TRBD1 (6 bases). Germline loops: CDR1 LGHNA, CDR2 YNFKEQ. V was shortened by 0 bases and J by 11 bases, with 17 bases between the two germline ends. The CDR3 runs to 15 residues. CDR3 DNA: TGTGCCAGCAGCCAAGATTTTCGCTCTGGGGACACCCAGCATTTT. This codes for CASSQDFRSGDTQHF.

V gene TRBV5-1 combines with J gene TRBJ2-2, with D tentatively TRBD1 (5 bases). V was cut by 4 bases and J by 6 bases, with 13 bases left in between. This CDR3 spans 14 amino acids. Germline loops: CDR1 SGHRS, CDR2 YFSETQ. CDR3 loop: CASSPQGGAGELFF. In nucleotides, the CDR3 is TGCGCCAGCAGCCCGCAGGGTGGGGCCGGGGAGCTGTTTTTT.

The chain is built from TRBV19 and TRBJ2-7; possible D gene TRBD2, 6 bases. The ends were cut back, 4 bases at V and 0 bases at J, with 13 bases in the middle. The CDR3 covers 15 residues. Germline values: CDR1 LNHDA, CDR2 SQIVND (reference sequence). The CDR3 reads CASSTDAGSSYEQYF. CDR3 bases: TGTGCCAGTAGTACTGATGCGGGGAGCTCCTACGAGCAGTACTTC.

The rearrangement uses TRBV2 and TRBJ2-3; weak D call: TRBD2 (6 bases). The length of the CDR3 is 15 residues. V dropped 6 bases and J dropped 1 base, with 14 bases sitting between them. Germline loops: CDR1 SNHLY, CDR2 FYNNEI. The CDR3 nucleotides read TGTGCCAGCAGGGAGGGACTCACTCGCACAGATACGCAGTATTTT. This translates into CASREGLTRTDTQYF.

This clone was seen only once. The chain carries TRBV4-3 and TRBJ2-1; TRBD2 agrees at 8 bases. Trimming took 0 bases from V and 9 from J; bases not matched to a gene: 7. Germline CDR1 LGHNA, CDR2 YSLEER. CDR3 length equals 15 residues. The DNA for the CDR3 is TGCGCCAGCAGCCAAGAAGAAGGCACTAGCGGTGAGCAGTTCTTC. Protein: CASSQEEGTSGEQFF.

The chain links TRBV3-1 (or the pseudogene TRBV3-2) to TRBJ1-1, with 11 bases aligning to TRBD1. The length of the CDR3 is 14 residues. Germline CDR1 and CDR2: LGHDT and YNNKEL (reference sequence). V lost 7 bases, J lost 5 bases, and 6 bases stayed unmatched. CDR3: CASTRTGGRTEAFF. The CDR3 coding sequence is TGTGCCAGCACCCGGACAGGGGGCAGGACTGAAGCTTTCTTT.

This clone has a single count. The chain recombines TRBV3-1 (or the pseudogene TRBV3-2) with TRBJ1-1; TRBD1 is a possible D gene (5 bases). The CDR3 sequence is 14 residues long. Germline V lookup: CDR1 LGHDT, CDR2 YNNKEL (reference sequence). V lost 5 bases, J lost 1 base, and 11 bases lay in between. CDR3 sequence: CASSLFGANTEAFF. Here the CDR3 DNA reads TGTGCCAGCAGCTTATTCGGGGCGAACACTGAAGCTTTCTTT.

The CDR3 loop reads CASSRTGPRVAPYQPQHF. CDR3 in DNA: TGTGCCAGTTCAAGGACAGGGCCTCGGGTCGCCCCTTATCAGCCCCAGCATTTT. The genes are TRBV19 and TRBJ1-5; TRBD1 aligns across 8 bases. The CDR3 runs 18 residues. Germline V CDR1 and CDR2: LNHDA, SQIVND (reference sequence). The V and J ends lost 8 bases and 5 bases, in that order; junction bases with no gene match: 20.

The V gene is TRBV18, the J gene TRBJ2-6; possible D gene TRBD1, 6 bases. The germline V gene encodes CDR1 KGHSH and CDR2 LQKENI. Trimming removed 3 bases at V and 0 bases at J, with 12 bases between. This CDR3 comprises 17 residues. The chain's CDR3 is CASSPQDSLSGANVLTF. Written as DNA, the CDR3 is TGTGCCAGCTCACCTCAGGACAGCCTCTCTGGGGCCAACGTCCTGACTTTC.

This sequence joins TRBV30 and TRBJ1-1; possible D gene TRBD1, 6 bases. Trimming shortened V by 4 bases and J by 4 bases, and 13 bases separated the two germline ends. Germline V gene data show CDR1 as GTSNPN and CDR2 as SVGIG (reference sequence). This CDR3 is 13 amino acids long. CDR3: CAWNHREATEAFF. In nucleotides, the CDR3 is TGTGCCTGGAATCACAGGGAGGCCACTGAAGCTTTCTTT. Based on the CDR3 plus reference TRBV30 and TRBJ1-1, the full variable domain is SQTIHQWPATLVQPVGSPLSLECTVEGTSNPNLYWYRQAAGRGLQLLFYSVGIGQISSEVPQNLSASRPQDRQFILSSKKLLLSDSGFYLCAWNHREATEAFFGQGTRLTVV.